These 18 T cell receptor beta chains share one sample of origin, sequenced in a study of chemoradiotherapy in HPV16-positive cancers. Measured with immunoSEQ multiplex PCR; TCRdb has only the in-frame clones, and not every one. The sample shows about 39,000 clones, 75% to 85% of them seen only once. The sample in question was blood, obtained from a patient who underwent chemoradiotherapy. All receptors come from a human donor with HPV-associated anogenital cancer.

The chain couples TRBV7-2 to TRBJ2-4; either TRBD1 or TRBD2 may fit D (5 bases each). This CDR3 comprises 13 residues. The germline V gene has CDR1 SGHTA and CDR2 FQGNSA. Deletions cut 3 bases from V and 8 bases from J, with 11 bases between. For the CDR3, the DNA is TGTGCCAGCAGCTTTCCTAGAGGGGACATTCAGTACTTC. This sequence encodes CASSFPRGDIQYF.

The rearrangement joins TRBV28 to TRBJ1-2; unclear D gene. Between the trimmed V and J ends, which lost 1 base and 4 bases, there was a span of 4 bases. CDR1 is MDHEN and CDR2 is SYDVKM in the germline V gene. The CDR3 is 12 amino acids. CDR3: CASSLLGYGYTF. In DNA, the CDR3 is TGTGCCAGCAGTTTATTGGGCTATGGCTACACCTTC.

As DNA, the CDR3 is TGCGCCAGCAGCTTGGCAGCGGGGGCCCGCCAAGAGACCCAGTACTTC. Translation gives CASSLAAGARQETQYF. This chain joins TRBV5-1 and TRBJ2-5; 8 positions agree with TRBD2. V lost 0 bases to trimming and J lost 1 base; unmatched junction nucleotides: 5. Per the germline V gene, CDR1 is SGHRS and CDR2 is YFSETQ. The CDR3 has 16 amino acids. The full variable domain, completed using reference TRBV5-1 and TRBJ2-5, is KAGVTQTPRYLIKTRGQQVTLSCSPISGHRSVSWYQQTPGQGLQFLFEYFSETQRNKGNFPGRFSGRQFSNSRSEMNVSTLELGDSALYLCASSLAAGARQETQYFGPGTRLLVL.

V usage is TRBV11-2 and J usage is TRBJ2-3; D gene uncertain. Trimming took off 4 bases at V and 2 bases at J, with 4 bases between the two ends. The length of the CDR3 is 12 residues. Per the germline V gene, CDR1 is SGHAT and CDR2 is FQNNGV. The CDR3: CASSSSTDTQYF. CDR3 nucleotide sequence: TGTGCCAGCAGCTCGTCCACAGATACGCAGTATTTT.

The chain has TRBV25-1 and TRBJ1-2, with D possibly being TRBD1 (6 bases). The CDR3 runs 16 residues. The germline gives CDR1 MGHDK, CDR2 SYGVNS. V was trimmed by 3 bases and J by 0 bases, leaving 14 bases between them. The CDR3 is CASSDTGTRANYGYTF. CDR3 DNA sequence: TGTGCCAGCAGTGACACAGGGACAAGAGCTAACTATGGCTACACCTTC.

The chain employs TRBV7-2 and TRBJ1-6; the D is unclear. Germline CDR1 SGHTA, CDR2 FQGNSA. The CDR3 totals 15 residues. V gave up 1 base and J gave up 4 bases, with 8 bases separating them. The CDR3 nucleotides are TGTGCCAGCAGCTTAGGGGCTACATATAATTCACCCCTCCACTTT. Protein product: CASSLGATYNSPLHF.

V usage is TRBV6-1 and J usage is TRBJ1-2, with no clear D. Trimming removed 5 bases from V and 7 bases from J, with 8 bases in between. Germline CDR1 and CDR2: MNHNS and SASEGT. This CDR3 contains 11 residues. The CDR3 DNA follows: TGTGCCAGCAGTACTCCTCGTGGCTACACCTTC. Its translation: CASSTPRGYTF.

This clone was counted only a few times. The chain joins TRBV4-3 to TRBJ1-2; D is ambiguous. Germline V gives CDR1 LGHNA, CDR2 YSLEER. The CDR3 totals 14 residues. Trimming took off 8 bases at V and 7 bases at J, with 20 bases between the two ends. The CDR3 protein is CASQEVRGKGGYTF. In nucleotides, the CDR3 is TGCGCCAGCCAGGAAGTTAGAGGGAAAGGTGGCTACACCTTC.

The rearrangement links TRBV6-5 to TRBJ1-6; D unresolved. The CDR3 has 15 residues. The V gene lost 7 bases and the J gene lost 7 bases, with 17 bases spanning the gap. From germline, CDR1 is MNHEY and CDR2 SVGAGI. As DNA, the CDR3 is TGTGCCAGCAAAGACGTGGCCCCAGAGAATTCACCCCTCCACTTT. Protein product: CASKDVAPENSPLHF.

The gene calls are TRBV18 and TRBJ2-3; TRBD2 matches at 10 bases. Germline CDR1 KGHSH, CDR2 LQKENI. The CDR3 loop spans 15 amino acids. With V trimmed by 2 bases and J by 4 bases, 3 bases remained unmatched. CDR3 loop: CASSPSGGAADTQYF. DNA for the CDR3: TGTGCCAGCTCACCAAGCGGGGGGGCCGCAGATACGCAGTATTTT.

V and J are TRBV2 and TRBJ2-7; D ambiguous. From germline, CDR1 is SNHLY and CDR2 FYNNEI. Trimming took off 4 bases at V and 3 bases at J, with 13 bases between the two ends. This CDR3 has 14 residues. CDR3 loop: CASSVQMVGYEQYF. CDR3 in DNA: TGTGCCAGCAGTGTGCAGATGGTGGGCTACGAGCAGTACTTC.

The CDR3 loop is CASSDPKTERYEQYF. The DNA for the CDR3 is TGTGCCAGCAGTGACCCTAAGACAGAAAGATACGAGCAGTACTTC. The V call is TRBV6-4, the J call TRBJ2-7; a possible D gene is TRBD1 (5 bases). V was pared by 2 bases and J by 4 bases, with 15 bases between. The CDR3 covers 15 residues. Per germline, CDR1 MRHNA and CDR2 SNTAGT.

This clone has a single count. This chain uses TRBV30 with TRBJ2-2; TRBD2 matches at 10 bases. Per germline, CDR1 GTSNPN and CDR2 SVGIG (reference sequence). The V gene end was trimmed by 3 bases and the J gene end by 4 bases; junction bases not matched to a gene: 11. The CDR3 contains 17 residues. In DNA, the CDR3 is TGTGCCTGGAGATCTAGCGGGGGCTATCGTAGCACCGGGGAGCTGTTTTTT. Translating gives CAWRSSGGYRSTGELFF.

The chain links TRBV18 to TRBJ2-3; weak D call: TRBD1 (6 bases). The CDR3 has 17 residues. V was cut by 5 bases and J by 0 bases, with 18 bases left in between. Germline V gene lookup returns CDR1 KGHSH and CDR2 LQKENI. The CDR3 protein is CASSIRAGTPSTDTQYF. In DNA form, the CDR3 reads TGTGCCAGCTCAATCAGAGCCGGGACACCGAGCACAGATACGCAGTATTTT.

The chain couples TRBV19 to TRBJ2-7; tentative D call: TRBD1 (5 bases). There are 13 residues in the CDR3. The germline CDR1 and CDR2 sequences are LNHDA and SQIVND (reference sequence). V lost 3 bases and J lost 3, with 9 bases in between. The CDR3 sequence is CASSMVRDYEQYF. The CDR3 nucleotides read TGTGCCAGTAGTATGGTCAGGGACTACGAGCAGTACTTC.

The chain has TRBV7-8 and TRBJ2-7; D call uncertain. Germline CDR1 reads SGHVS; CDR2 reads FQNEAQ. This CDR3 has 14 amino acids. Trimming removed 1 base at V and 0 bases at J, with 7 bases between. The CDR3 coding sequence is TGTGCCAGCAGCTTAGGTGAGCTCTCCTACGAGCAGTACTTC. It is translated as CASSLGELSYEQYF.

The rearrangement joins TRBV29-1 to TRBJ2-1, with a tentative D call TRBD2 (7 bases). Trimming removed 3 bases from V and 4 bases from J, with 13 bases in between. This CDR3 has 14 residues. Germline assignment: CDR1 SQVTM and CDR2 ANQGSEA. The CDR3 coding sequence is TGCAGCGTTGACCCGGGGGGCCTTTACAATGAGCAGTTCTTC. It encodes CSVDPGGLYNEQFF.

CDR3 bases: TGTGCCAGCAGCTCTAGCGGGGCGAACACCGGGGAGCTGTTTTTT. Residues: CASSSSGANTGELFF. The V call is TRBV11-1, the J call TRBJ2-2; 9 bases line up with TRBD2. The length of the CDR3 is 15 residues. J lost 0 bases, V lost 4 bases, and 0 bases had no gene match. Germline loops: CDR1 SGHAT, CDR2 FQDESV (reference sequence). Based on the CDR3 plus reference TRBV11-1 and TRBJ2-2, the full variable domain is EAEVAQSPRYKITEKSQAVAFWCDPISGHATLYWYRQILGQGPELLVQFQDESVVDDSQLPKDRFSAERLKGVDSTLKIQPAELGDSAMYLCASSSSGANTGELFFGEGSRLTVL.